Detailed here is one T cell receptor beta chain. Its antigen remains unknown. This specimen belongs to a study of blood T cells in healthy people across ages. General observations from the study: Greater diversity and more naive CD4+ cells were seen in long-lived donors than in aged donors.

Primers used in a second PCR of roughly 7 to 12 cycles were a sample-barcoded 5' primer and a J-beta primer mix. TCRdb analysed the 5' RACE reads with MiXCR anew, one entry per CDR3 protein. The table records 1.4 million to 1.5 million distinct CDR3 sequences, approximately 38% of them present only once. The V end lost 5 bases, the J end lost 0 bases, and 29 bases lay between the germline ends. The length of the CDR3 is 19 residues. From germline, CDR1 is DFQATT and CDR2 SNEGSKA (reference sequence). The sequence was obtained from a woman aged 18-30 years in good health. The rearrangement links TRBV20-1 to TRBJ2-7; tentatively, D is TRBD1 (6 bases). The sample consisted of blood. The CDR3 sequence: CSAPDPLGANPQGSYEQYF. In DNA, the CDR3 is TGCAGTGCTCCGGATCCCCTGGGGGCTAATCCCCAAGGCTCCTACGAGCAGTACTTC.